This T cell receptor beta chain is drawn from a study of T cells in Graves' hyperthyroidism and ophthalmopathy. Unmatched junction bases numbered 4, after V lost 8 bases and J lost 0 bases. There are 14 residues in the CDR3. Whole-study results and caveats: The majority of expanded thyroid clonotypes above 0.001 also appeared in blood.

In its sample, this clonotype was seen many times. Its target is not known. Using RNA transcripts as the source, TCR beta CDR3 regions were amplified. The primer set for the first-round RT-PCR of the TCR CDR3 was HTBI. Via MiXCR, TCRdb re-called the multiplex PCR reads, giving one row per CDR3 protein. This sample has fewer than 900,000 distinct CDR3 sequences, with approximately 16% found just once. Each diagnosis was grounded in clinical symptoms, serum thyroxine and TRAb, thyroid ultrasound, and orbital computed tomography. Specimen: blood. The sequence was collected from a man aged 18 to 30 with Graves' hyperthyroidism. The gene calls are TRBV12-3 or TRBV12-4 and TRBJ2-7; 10 bases align to TRBD2. The CDR3 sequence: CASALAGSSYEQYF. The DNA of the CDR3 is TGTGCCAGCGCACTAGCGGGGAGCTCCTACGAGCAGTACTTC.